Below are 11 T cell receptor beta chains sequenced from a single sample in a study of early stage breast cancer tumors. The assay was immunoSEQ multiplex PCR, and TCRdb's table has in-frame clones only and misses some. The repertoire holds 25,000 to 35,000 clones, with 70% to 75% as singletons. The source material was blood. Receptors originate from a person in their 40s with breast cancer.

The rearrangement joins TRBV4-1 to TRBJ2-3, with TRBD2 identical over 11 bases. The CDR3 contains 16 residues. V trimming: 1 base; J trimming: 1 base; junction bases outside the gene matches: 1. In germline, CDR1 is MGHRA, CDR2 YSYEKL. The CDR3 here is CASSQVGLAGTDTQYF. The CDR3 bases are TGCGCCAGCAGCCAAGTGGGACTAGCGGGCACAGATACGCAGTATTTT.

This clone was seen a single time. V and J are TRBV7-8 and TRBJ1-5; D perhaps matches TRBD1 (5 bases). Trimming stripped 2 bases from V and 0 bases from J, with 8 bases between. Germline lookup yields CDR1 SGHVS and CDR2 FQNEAQ. CDR3 size: 15 residues. The CDR3 region has the DNA TGTGCCAGCAGCTTACGACAGCATAGCAATCAGCCCCAGCATTTT. As protein: CASSLRQHSNQPQHF.

V usage is TRBV6-5 and J usage is TRBJ1-5, with unresolved D. The CDR3 has 13 residues. CDR1 MNHEY and CDR2 SVGAGI come from the germline V gene. With 4 bases removed from V and 7 bases from J, the gap between germline ends came to 11 bases. The DNA of the CDR3 is TGTGCCAGCAGTTCCCACCCACGCCAGCCCCAGCATTTT. It encodes CASSSHPRQPQHF.

The J gene is TRBJ1-5, the V gene TRBV6-5; a possible D gene is TRBD1 (5 bases). Trimming stripped 6 bases from V and 2 bases from J, with 14 bases between. Germline-derived CDR1 and CDR2 are MNHEY and SVGAGI. The CDR3 extends over 15 amino acids. The CDR3 coding sequence is TGTGCCAGCAGGCCGGACAATCATGGCAATCAGCCCCAGCATTTT. It codes for CASRPDNHGNQPQHF.

The chain recombines TRBV11-3 with TRBJ2-1, with D maybe TRBD1 (7 bases). The CDR3 is 16 amino acids. V was clipped by 2 bases and J by 0 bases, with 11 bases between them. Germline CDR1 reads SGHNT; CDR2 reads YENEEA. The CDR3 sequence is CASSLRGTDSYNEQFF. The CDR3 DNA follows: TGTGCCAGCAGCTTACGCGGGACAGACTCCTACAATGAGCAGTTCTTC.

The V call is TRBV13, the J call TRBJ2-2; the D is unclear. Looked up from germline, CDR1 is PRHDT and CDR2 is FYEKMQ (reference sequence). This CDR3 contains 16 residues. Trimming shortened V by 2 bases and J by 4 bases, and 14 bases separated the two germline ends. The CDR3 DNA sequence: TGTGCCAGCAGCTTATACTGGCAATTGAGCACCGGGGAGCTGTTTTTT. It encodes CASSLYWQLSTGELFF.

CDR3 in DNA: TGTGCCAGCAGCCGAAACTACGAGCAGTACTTC. It codes for CASSRNYEQYF. The chain carries TRBV7-9 and TRBJ2-7; D call uncertain. The CDR3 contains 11 residues. Germline V CDR1 and CDR2: SEHNR, FQNEAQ (reference sequence). V shed 5 bases and J shed 3 bases, with 5 bases lying between them.

The chain joins TRBV2 to TRBJ2-7; 15 nucleotides agree with TRBD2. Germline V CDR1 and CDR2: SNHLY, FYNNEI. The CDR3 length is 14 residues. J lost 6 bases, V lost 6 bases, and 3 bases had no gene match. The CDR3 loop reads CASRGLAGGGEQYF. The CDR3 DNA follows: TGTGCCAGCAGAGGACTAGCGGGAGGGGGCGAGCAGTACTTC.

This clone was counted only a few times. The sample holds other DNA sequences that translate to the same CDR3. This sequence joins TRBV6-4 and TRBJ1-1; D ambiguous. CDR3 size: 11 residues. The germline CDR1 and CDR2 sequences are MRHNA and SNTAGT. Between the trimmed V and J ends, which lost 2 bases and 7 bases, there was a span of 5 bases. Written as DNA, the CDR3 is TGTGCCAGCAGTGACGGCTTTGAAGCTTTCTTT. Its protein product is CASSDGFEAFF.

This clone was seen more than once but under ten times. A read error may produce the germline difference seen at one junction end. The J gene is TRBJ2-2, the V gene TRBV7-9; 10 bases agree with TRBD2. The length of the CDR3 is 15 residues. Germline V gene lookup returns CDR1 SEHNR and CDR2 FQNEAQ (reference sequence). The CDR3 reads CASSIAGGDTGELFF. DNA of the CDR3: TGTGCCAGCAGCATAGCGGGAGGTGACACCGGGGAGCTGTTTTTT. The complete variable domain, with remaining parts taken from reference TRBV7-9 and TRBJ2-2, reads DTGVSQNPRHKITKRGQNVTFRCDPISEHNRLYWYRQTLGQGPEFLTYFQNEAQLEKSRLLSDRFSAERPKGSFSTLEIQRTEQGDSAMYLCASSIAGGDTGELFFGEGSRLTVL.

The rearrangement joins TRBV6-6 to TRBJ2-5; D is undetermined. The germline gives CDR1 MNHNY, CDR2 SVGAGI (reference sequence). Trimming pared 5 bases from V and 4 bases from J, leaving 17 bases between. CDR3 length: 15 amino acids. CDR3 sequence (DNA): TGTGCCAGCAGTAAAGGAAAGGATTTCCGAGAGACCCAGTACTTC. Translating it yields CASSKGKDFRETQYF.